The 27 T cell receptor beta chains listed next were all sequenced from one sample in a study of T cell clonality in common variable immunodeficiency (dated by TCRdb to between 2015 and 2016). Points the paper makes about the study in general: CVID TCRbeta sequences reportedly showed fewer deletions and N-nucleotide insertions and lacked highly modified clones with 13 or more V deletions.

Libraries were built with the immunoSEQ multiplex PCR assay. TCRdb limited this immuneACCESS table to in-frame rearrangements with V and J called. A share of clones is missing; checked studies link under half to unresolved V genes, and the rest is unexplained. This sample has 28,000 or so clones, none of them a singleton. The ten largest clones represent approximately 24% of the sample. What these receptors recognize is not known. The source material was peripheral blood mononuclear cells. Every receptor here comes from a human donor with common variable immunodeficiency.

Comments on this clone: The CDR3 extends 3 residues past the end of the read, so its final part is completed from the germline J gene. This chain uses TRBV7-6 with TRBJ2-3; 9 positions match TRBD1. The V segment lost 4 bases and the J segment 1 base; nucleotides outside the gene matches: 3. CDR3 length: 15 amino acids. Germline V gene sequence: CDR1 SGHVS, CDR2 FNYEAQ. CDR3 residues: CASSSWDRGTDTQYF. CDR3 DNA, as far as it was read: TGTGCCAGCAGCTCCTGGGACAGGGGCACAGATACG.

This clone was observed at least ten times. The read stops 3 residues short of the end of the CDR3; the missing end is completed from the germline J gene. The rearrangement links TRBV5-1 to TRBJ2-7; no clear D. V lost 1 base and J lost 2, with 10 bases in between. CDR1 and CDR2 (germline): SGHRS, YFSETQ. The CDR3 spans 14 residues. CDR3 region: CASSLRVAPYEQYF. The covered CDR3 bases are TGCGCCAGCAGCTTGCGGGTTGCGCCCTACGAG. Supplemented by reference TRBV5-1 and TRBJ2-7, the full variable domain reads KAGVTQTPRYLIKTRGQQVTLSCSPISGHRSVSWYQQTPGQGLQFLFEYFSETQRNKGNFPGRFSGRQFSNSRSEMNVSTLELGDSALYLCASSLRVAPYEQYFGPGTRLTVT.

This clone was detected ten times or more. The observed sequence ends 3 residues before the CDR3 terminus, with the missing tail filled in from the germline J gene. This sequence joins TRBV7-2 and TRBJ1-5; D is ambiguous. CDR1 and CDR2 (germline): SGHTA, FQGNSA. V lost 0 bases and J lost 4, with 10 bases in between. The CDR3 consists of 15 residues. CDR3 sequence: CASSLASRANQPQHF. CDR3 DNA (partial): TGTGCCAGCAGCTTAGCGTCAAGAGCTAATCAGCCC.

This clone was detected ten times or more. The CDR3 sequence is CASSLREPPSYNEQFF. The covered CDR3 bases are TGTGCCAGCAGCCTGCGGGAGCCCCCCAGTTACAATGAG. V usage is TRBV6-2 or TRBV6-3 and J usage is TRBJ2-1, with TRBD2 matching 7 bases. The read comes to an end 3 residues before the CDR3 does, leaving the germline J gene to fill in the end. With V trimmed by 6 bases and J by 4 bases, 12 bases remained unmatched. This CDR3 comprises 16 residues. CDR1 is MNHEY, CDR2 SVGEGT, per germline.

This clone has at least ten counts. The observed sequence ends 3 residues before the CDR3 terminus, with the missing tail filled in from the germline J gene. The chain uses TRBV5-1 and TRBJ1-4; tentative D call: TRBD1 (6 bases). Trimming removed 1 base at V and 6 bases at J, with 19 bases between. CDR1 and CDR2 (germline): SGHRS, YFSETQ. The CDR3 totals 17 residues. The chain's CDR3 is CASSLSSIGEGDEKLFF. CDR3 bases read: TGCGCCAGCAGCTTGAGTTCGATCGGGGAGGGGGATGAAAAA.

This clone was detected ten times or more. The CDR3 end is not reached by the read, which stops 3 residues before it; the germline J gene fills it in. The chain recombines TRBV7-9 with TRBJ1-3, with 8 bases matching TRBD1. Losses at the gene ends were 5 bases for V and 4 bases for J; bases not matched to a gene: 4. The CDR3 runs 14 residues. The germline V gene has CDR1 SEHNR and CDR2 FQNEAQ (reference sequence). The CDR3 loop reads CASSARTGGNTIYF. The sequenced part of the CDR3 DNA is TGTGCCAGCAGCGCCCGGACAGGGGGAAACACC.

This clone was recorded at least ten times. The read ends 3 residues shy of where the CDR3 ends; the end is completed using the germline J gene. The V call is TRBV18, the J call TRBJ2-5, with a possible D match to TRBD2 (6 bases). The CDR3 consists of 13 residues. The germline V gene has CDR1 KGHSH and CDR2 LQKENI. V was clipped by 3 bases and J by 4 bases, with 9 bases between them. The DNA read from the CDR3 is TGTGCCAGCTCACCGGAGGAGGGAGAGACC. Translation: CASSPEEGET. Given in full, the CDR3 is CASSPEEGETQYF. The whole variable domain, filled in from reference TRBV18 and TRBJ2-5, reads NAGVMQNPRHLVRRRGQEARLRCSPMKGHSHVYWYRQLPEEGLKFMVYLQKENIIDESGMPKERFSAEFPKEGPSILRIQQVVRGDSAAYFCASSPEEGETQYFGPGTRLLVL.

Many counts were recorded for this clone. The read is 3 residues too short to cover the CDR3 end, so that end is filled in from the germline J gene. This rearrangement joins TRBV18 to TRBJ2-3, with TRBD2 matching 7 bases. J lost 5 bases, V lost 0 bases, and 11 bases had no gene match. This CDR3 has 17 amino acids. Germline V gene lookup returns CDR1 KGHSH and CDR2 LQKENI. The DNA read from the CDR3 is TGTGCCAGCTCACCACCAACGCGGGAGCGGGATCGAGATACG. As protein: CASSPPTRERDRDT. The entire CDR3 reads CASSPPTRERDRDTQYF. The full variable domain, its missing parts supplied by reference TRBV18 and TRBJ2-3, is NAGVMQNPRHLVRRRGQEARLRCSPMKGHSHVYWYRQLPEEGLKFMVYLQKENIIDESGMPKERFSAEFPKEGPSILRIQQVVRGDSAAYFCASSPPTRERDRDTQYFGPGTRLTVL.

This clone showed up many times. The read gets to within 3 residues of the CDR3 end, and the germline J gene fills in the rest. The chain is built from TRBV30 and TRBJ1-2, with TRBD1 as a possible D gene (6 bases). CDR1 is GTSNPN, CDR2 SVGIG, per germline (reference sequence). The CDR3 sequence is 12 residues long. CDR3 protein: CAWSVGGLSYTF. CDR3 DNA, as far as it was read: TGTGCCTGGAGTGTAGGGGGATTAAGC.

This clone was counted at least ten times. The read ends 3 residues before the CDR3 terminus; that terminus is restored from the germline J gene. The rearrangement links TRBV6-1 to TRBJ1-2; 8 bases line up with TRBD1. Germline loops: CDR1 MNHNS, CDR2 SASEGT. The CDR3 length is 12 residues. The part of the CDR3 DNA that was read is TGTGCCAGCAGTGAACCAGGGGGCGGC. This translates into CASSEPGGG. The entire CDR3 is CASSEPGGGYTF.

This clone was found a few times. The read falls 3 residues short of the CDR3 end, and the missing part is taken from the germline J gene. V is TRBV6-4 and J is TRBJ1-1; the match to TRBD1 covers 7 bases. This CDR3 is 14 amino acids long. The J segment lost 2 bases and the V segment lost 6 bases, leaving 6 bases of the junction unmatched. Germline V CDR1 and CDR2: MRHNA, SNTAGT. CDR3 DNA, as far as it was read: TGTGCCAGCAGGGGACAGAGGGTAAACACTGAA. Its translation is CASRGQRVNTE. The whole CDR3 region reads CASRGQRVNTEAFF.

This clone was seen more than once but under ten times. The CDR3 end lies 3 residues beyond the end of the read and is filled in from the germline J gene. The chain combines TRBV30 with TRBJ1-6; TRBD1 is a possible D gene (5 bases). The germline V gene has CDR1 GTSNPN and CDR2 SVGIG (reference sequence). The CDR3 is 14 amino acids. Trimming pared 3 bases from V and 7 bases from J, leaving 13 bases between. Incomplete CDR3 DNA: TGTGCCTGGAGGGACACAAGGAAAAATTCACCC. Its translation: CAWRDTRKNSP. The CDR3 in full is CAWRDTRKNSPLHF.

Concerning this clone: The CDR3 end is not reached by the read, which stops 3 residues before it; the germline J gene fills it in. V is TRBV7-2 and J is TRBJ2-5, with 7 nucleotides matching TRBD2. The germline V gene encodes CDR1 SGHTA and CDR2 FQGNSA. V was pared by 2 bases and J by 5 bases, with 5 bases of the junction left unmatched. The CDR3 runs 14 residues. The CDR3 region is CASSLWAGDETQYF. The sequenced CDR3 bases are TGTGCCAGCAGCTTATGGGCGGGGGACGAGACC.

Details on this clone: Read sequence stops 3 residues before the CDR3 end, and the germline J gene provides the missing end. This CDR3 is also generated by other DNA sequences in the sample. The gene calls are TRBV19 and TRBJ2-1; 15 bases align to TRBD2. V was pared by 0 bases and J by 7 bases, with 16 bases of the junction left unmatched. This CDR3 spans 21 amino acids. CDR1 and CDR2 from the germline V gene are LNHDA and SQIVND (reference sequence). CDR3 amino acids: CASSIEATGLAGGRWENEQFF. The part of the CDR3 DNA that was read is TGTGCCAGTAGTATAGAAGCGACGGGACTAGCGGGGGGTAGGTGGGAGAATGAG.

The table lists this clone with many counts. Read sequence stops 3 residues before the CDR3 end, and the germline J gene provides the missing end. The chain combines TRBV6-2 or TRBV6-3 with TRBJ2-7; 11 positions match TRBD2. Losses at the gene ends were 0 bases for V and 0 bases for J; bases not matched to a gene: 4. The CDR3 sequence is 17 residues long. Germline CDR1 reads MNHEY; CDR2 reads SVGEGT. CDR3 bases read: TGTGCCAGCAGTTACTCAGGACTAGCGGGCCGCTCCTACGAG. It is translated as CASSYSGLAGRSYE. The CDR3 in full is CASSYSGLAGRSYEQYF.

This clone has ten or more counts. The read ends 3 residues shy of where the CDR3 ends; the end is completed using the germline J gene. The chain recombines TRBV7-6 with TRBJ1-1; 7 positions agree with TRBD1. J gave up 6 bases and V 3 bases, and 4 bases lay outside the gene matches. The CDR3 is 13 amino acids. Germline CDR1 and CDR2: SGHVS and FNYEAQ. CDR3 bases read: TGTGCCAGCAGCTTCCAGGGGGGCGCTGAA. Protein sequence: CASSFQGGAE. The complete CDR3 protein is CASSFQGGAEAFF.

This clone was detected many times. The read gets to within 3 residues of the CDR3 end, and the germline J gene fills in the rest. V is TRBV5-1 and J is TRBJ2-5, with 8 bases that match TRBD1. Trimming took 3 bases from V and 2 from J; bases not matched to a gene: 3. This CDR3 comprises 14 residues. Germline CDR1 reads SGHRS; CDR2 reads YFSETQ. The CDR3: CASSSTGGQETQYF. The CDR3 bases that were read are TGCGCCAGCAGCTCAACAGGGGGACAAGAGACC.

Many counts were recorded for this clone. The read is 3 residues too short to cover the CDR3 end, so that end is filled in from the germline J gene. The V gene is TRBV7-9, the J gene TRBJ1-2, with D possibly being TRBD1 (5 bases). Germline V gene lookup returns CDR1 SEHNR and CDR2 FQNEAQ (reference sequence). This CDR3 is 14 amino acids long. Partial CDR3 DNA: TGTGCCAGCAGCTTAGCGCAGAGTGGGGCCGGC. Translation gives CASSLAQSGAG. The CDR3 in full is CASSLAQSGAGYTF. The variable domain in full, with the rest retrieved from reference TRBV7-9 and TRBJ1-2, is DTGVSQNPRHKITKRGQNVTFRCDPISEHNRLYWYRQTLGQGPEFLTYFQNEAQLEKSRLLSDRFSAERPKGSFSTLEIQRTEQGDSAMYLCASSLAQSGAGYTFGSGTRLTVV.

This clone was observed many times. Sequencing ends 3 residues short of the CDR3 end; the germline J gene provides the rest. The rearrangement uses TRBV5-4 and TRBJ2-3; D is undetermined. Trimming cost V 4 bases and J 0 bases, with 6 bases left between them. The CDR3 extends over 13 amino acids. Germline V gives CDR1 SGHNT, CDR2 YYREEE (reference sequence). The CDR3: CASSLTSTDTQYF. Partial CDR3 DNA: TGTGCCAGCAGCCTAACTAGCACAGATACG.

This clone came up many times. The CDR3 end is not reached by the read, which stops 3 residues before it; the germline J gene fills it in. The chain joins TRBV7-2 to TRBJ1-6; TRBD1 matches 10 bases. Germline CDR1 is SGHTA and CDR2 is FQGNSA. Unmatched junction bases numbered 1, after V lost 3 bases and J lost 5 bases. The CDR3 extends over 15 amino acids. CDR3 sequence: CASSFGTGDNSPLHF. CDR3 DNA (partial): TGTGCCAGCAGCTTCGGGACAGGGGATAATTCACCC.

This clone turned up a few times. The read stops 3 residues short of the end of the CDR3; the missing end is completed from the germline J gene. The chain links TRBV20-1 to TRBJ2-7; 8 nucleotides line up with TRBD1. J was trimmed by 2 bases and V by 3 bases; bases with no gene match: 12. Germline loops: CDR1 DFQATT, CDR2 SNEGSKA (reference sequence). The CDR3 is 16 residues long. CDR3 DNA, as far as it was read: TGCAGTGCTAGTGTATCCAGGGGGCGCGGCGCCTACGAG. Protein product: CSASVSRGRGAYE. The whole CDR3 protein reads CSASVSRGRGAYEQYF.

This clone occurred many times. The missing CDR3 end, 3 residues past where the read stops, is filled in from the germline J gene. The gene calls are TRBV30 and TRBJ2-3, with 8 positions matching TRBD2. CDR1 and CDR2 (germline): GTSNPN, SVGIG (reference sequence). J gave up 6 bases and V 1 base, and 9 bases lay outside the gene matches. CDR3 length equals 15 residues. The sequenced part of the CDR3 DNA is TGTGCCTGGAGTGGTGGTAGCGGGACGGTTGATACG. Translation: CAWSGGSGTVDT. The complete CDR3 reads CAWSGGSGTVDTQYF.

On this clone: The DNA ends 3 residues before the CDR3 does, and the rest of the CDR3 is filled in from the germline J gene. The chain is built from TRBV30 and TRBJ2-2, with D hard to call. The CDR3 length is 13 residues. Germline-derived CDR1 and CDR2 are GTSNPN and SVGIG (reference sequence). V lost 2 bases and J lost 5, with 9 bases in between. The sequenced CDR3 bases are TGTGCCTGGAGTCCACACCTTACCGGGGAG. Protein: CAWSPHLTGE. The whole CDR3 sequence reads CAWSPHLTGELFF. The whole variable domain, filled in from reference TRBV30 and TRBJ2-2, reads SQTIHQWPATLVQPVGSPLSLECTVEGTSNPNLYWYRQAAGRGLQLLFYSVGIGQISSEVPQNLSASRPQDRQFILSSKKLLLSDSGFYLCAWSPHLTGELFFGEGSRLTVL.

This clone was seen many times. The CDR3 bases that were read are TGTGCCTGGACGCCAGGGTCCTACGAG. Translation: CAWTPGSYE. The full CDR3 protein reads CAWTPGSYEQYF. The chain carries TRBV30 and TRBJ2-7, with a weak D call TRBD1 (5 bases). The read terminates 3 residues ahead of where the CDR3 ends, so the germline J gene completes it. Trimming took 4 bases from V and 1 from J, leaving 8 bases between them. Germline assignment: CDR1 GTSNPN and CDR2 SVGIG (reference sequence). The CDR3 has 12 amino acids.

This clone occurred many times. The CDR3 end lies 3 residues beyond the end of the read and is filled in from the germline J gene. The chain joins TRBV5-1 to TRBJ2-2; 10 bases are a match to TRBD2. Germline CDR1 SGHRS, CDR2 YFSETQ. The V gene end was trimmed by 0 bases and the J gene end by 8 bases; junction bases not matched to a gene: 7. This CDR3 has 16 residues. CDR3 protein: CASSLVGTSAKGELFF. The covered CDR3 bases are TGCGCCAGCAGCTTGGTGGGGACTAGCGCCAAAGGGGAG.

On this clone itself: The read finishes 3 residues shy of the CDR3 end, and the germline J gene is used to complete it. The gene calls are TRBV30 and TRBJ2-3, with D possibly being TRBD1 (5 bases). Trimming left V 0 bases short and J 6 bases short, with 13 bases between. Germline lookup yields CDR1 GTSNPN and CDR2 SVGIG (reference sequence). The CDR3 loop spans 14 amino acids. CDR3 DNA (partial): TGTGCCTGGAGTGTAACCCGCAGGGTTGATACG. Its translation is CAWSVTRRVDT. The whole CDR3 sequence is CAWSVTRRVDTQYF.

This clone has at least ten counts. The CDR3 extends 3 residues past the end of the read, so its final part is completed from the germline J gene. The J gene is TRBJ2-7, the V gene TRBV7-9; no reliable D call. Trimming took 2 bases from V and 2 from J, leaving 7 bases between them. CDR3 length equals 13 residues. Germline V gene lookup returns CDR1 SEHNR and CDR2 FQNEAQ (reference sequence). The CDR3 sequence is CASSLLLPYEQYF. CDR3 DNA, as far as it was read: TGTGCCAGCAGCTTACTTCTCCCCTACGAG.